This T cell receptor beta chain was sequenced for a study of graft-versus-host responses after intestinal transplantation. Study in general: As for transplant type, recipients had multivisceral, liver-intestinal, or isolated intestinal grafts. Each patient got anti-thymocyte globulin induction, then tacrolimus and steroids for about 3 years. General observations from the study: With peak circulating GvH clone levels came an association with early post-transplant HvG declines. Recipient marrow harbored GvH clones, some of which surfaced first in ileum or blood.

On this clone itself: What it binds is unknown.

Method: immunoSEQ multiplex PCR; TCRdb's copy keeps in-frame clones and lacks some. The sample has under 100,000 clones, 80% to 85% seen once. Per germline, CDR1 SNHLY and CDR2 FYNNEI. The CDR3 has 15 amino acids. J gave up 4 bases and V 4 bases, and 7 bases lay outside the gene matches. This TCR was sampled from a human donor who received an intestinal transplant. This rearrangement joins TRBV2 to TRBJ1-1, with 9 bases identical to TRBD1. Source: unstimulated CD4+ T cells sorted from spleen or lymph node cells, taken before intestinal transplant. The CDR3 sequence: CASSATGGGGTEAFF. For the CDR3, the DNA is TGTGCCAGCAGTGCTACAGGGGGCGGCGGCACTGAAGCTTTCTTT.